This T cell receptor (beta chain) emerged from a study of shared clonotypes between healthy human individuals. Whole-study results and caveats: Relative to clonotypes present in all four donors, those not shared had lower generation probabilities.

Losses at the gene ends were 5 bases for V and 6 bases for J; bases not matched to a gene: 8. Germline CDR1 and CDR2: SGHRS and YFSETQ. This CDR3 contains 15 residues. Produced via immunoSEQ multiplex PCR; TCRdb's table is partial and in-frame only. The table has just over 2,000,000 clones, roughly 94% seen once; the top ten hold about 0.13%. In the CD4+ fraction, cells were divided into CD45RA+ naive and CD45RA-negative memory subsets. Remarks on this clone: Antigen specificity is unknown.

The J gene is TRBJ2-2, the V gene TRBV5-1; 9 nucleotides align to TRBD1. This clonotype originated in a man between 18 and 35 years old in good health. The sample was naive CD4+ T cells sorted from blood. Subset noted: CD45RA+ positively selected. The CDR3 reads CASSRDREGSGELFF. CDR3 nucleotide sequence: TGCGCCAGCAGTCGGGACAGGGAAGGGTCCGGGGAGCTGTTTTTT.